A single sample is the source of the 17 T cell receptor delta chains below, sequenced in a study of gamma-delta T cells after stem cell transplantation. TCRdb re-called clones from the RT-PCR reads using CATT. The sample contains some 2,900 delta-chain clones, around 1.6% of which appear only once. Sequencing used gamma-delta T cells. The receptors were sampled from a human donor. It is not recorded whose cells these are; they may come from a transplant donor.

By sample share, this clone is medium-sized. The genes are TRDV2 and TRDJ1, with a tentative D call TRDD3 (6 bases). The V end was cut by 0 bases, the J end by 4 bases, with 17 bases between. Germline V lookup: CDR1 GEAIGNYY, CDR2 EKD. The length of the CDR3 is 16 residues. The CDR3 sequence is CACDTVYPPGDDKLIF. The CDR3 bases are TGTGCCTGTGACACCGTTTATCCCCCGGGGGACGATAAACTCATCTTT.

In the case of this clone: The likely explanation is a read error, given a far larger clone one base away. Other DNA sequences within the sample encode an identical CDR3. In DNA, the CDR3 is TGTGCTCTCGGGGAACTGGGTTTCTTCCTAAGGCCGCCTGGGGGCTGGATGGGAGTAGGTACTTCCTACACCGATAAACTCATCTTT. Its translation is CALGELGFFLRPPGGWMGVGTSYTDKLIF. The chain carries TRDV1 and TRDJ1, with D perhaps TRDD2 or TRDD3 (7 bases each). The germline gives CDR1 TSWWSYY, CDR2 QGS. CDR3 length: 29 amino acids.

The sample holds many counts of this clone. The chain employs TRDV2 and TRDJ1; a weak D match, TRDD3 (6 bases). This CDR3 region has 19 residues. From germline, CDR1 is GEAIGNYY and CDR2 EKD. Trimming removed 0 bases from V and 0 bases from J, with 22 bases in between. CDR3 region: CACDTVRKAGEPYTDKLIF. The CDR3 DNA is TGTGCCTGTGACACCGTCCGCAAGGCTGGGGAACCTTACACCGATAAACTCATCTTT.

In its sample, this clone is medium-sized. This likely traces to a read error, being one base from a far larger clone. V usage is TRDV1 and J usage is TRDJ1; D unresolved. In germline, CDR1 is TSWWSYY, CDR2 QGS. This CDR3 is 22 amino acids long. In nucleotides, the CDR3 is TGTGCTCTTGGGGACTTACGGCTGGTTTGGTTTGACACTCCCGACTACACCGATAAACCCATCTTT. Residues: CALGDLRLVWFDTPDYTDKPIF.

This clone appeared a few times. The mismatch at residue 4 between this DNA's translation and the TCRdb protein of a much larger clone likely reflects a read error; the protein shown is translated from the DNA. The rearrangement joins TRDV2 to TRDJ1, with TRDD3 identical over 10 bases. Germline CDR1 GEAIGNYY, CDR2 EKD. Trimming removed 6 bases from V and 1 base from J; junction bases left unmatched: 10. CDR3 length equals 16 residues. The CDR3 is CACNDLLGDATDKLIF. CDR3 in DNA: TGTGCCTGTAACGACCTACTGGGGGATGCCACCGATAAACTCATCTTT.

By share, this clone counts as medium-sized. CDR3 sequence: CACDWGSSWDTRQMFF. The CDR3 region has the DNA TGTGCCTGTGACTGGGGGAGCTCCTGGGACACCCGACAGATGTTTTTC. This chain links TRDV2 with TRDJ3, with 7 nucleotides matching TRDD3. With 3 bases clipped from V and 0 bases from J, the junction kept 1 base outside the gene matches. This CDR3 is built from 16 residues. The germline V gene has CDR1 GEAIGNYY and CDR2 EKD.

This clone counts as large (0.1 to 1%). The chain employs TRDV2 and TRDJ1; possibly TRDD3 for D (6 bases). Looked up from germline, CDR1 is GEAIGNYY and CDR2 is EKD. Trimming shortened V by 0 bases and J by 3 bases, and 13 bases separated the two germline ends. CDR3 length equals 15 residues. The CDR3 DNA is TGTGCCTGTGACACCTGGGGGGTCATAGCCGATAAACTCATCTTT. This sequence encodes CACDTWGVIADKLIF.

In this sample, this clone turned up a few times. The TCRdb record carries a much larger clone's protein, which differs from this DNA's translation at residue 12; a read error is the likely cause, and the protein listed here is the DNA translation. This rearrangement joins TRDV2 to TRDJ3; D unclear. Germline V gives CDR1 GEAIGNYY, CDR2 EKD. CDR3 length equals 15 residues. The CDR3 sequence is CACDEVLRDTRRMFF. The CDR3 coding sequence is TGTGCCTGTGACGAGGTTCTACGGGACACCCGACGGATGTTTTTC.

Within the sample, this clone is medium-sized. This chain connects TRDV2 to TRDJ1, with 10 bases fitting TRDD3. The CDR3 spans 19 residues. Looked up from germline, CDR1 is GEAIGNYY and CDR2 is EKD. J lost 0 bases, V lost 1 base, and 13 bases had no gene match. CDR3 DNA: TGTGCCTGTGACACTATGAGGCTGGGGGATAAGTCTGACACCGATAAACTCATCTTT. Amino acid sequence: CACDTMRLGDKSDTDKLIF.

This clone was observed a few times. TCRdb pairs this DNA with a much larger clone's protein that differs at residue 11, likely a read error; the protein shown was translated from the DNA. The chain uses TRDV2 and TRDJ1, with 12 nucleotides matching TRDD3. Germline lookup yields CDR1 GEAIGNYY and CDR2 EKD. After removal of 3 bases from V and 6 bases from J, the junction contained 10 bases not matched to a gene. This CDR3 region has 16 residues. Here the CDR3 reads CACDPILGDTTNKLIF. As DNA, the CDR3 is TGTGCCTGTGACCCAATACTGGGGGATACCACGAATAAACTCATCTTT.

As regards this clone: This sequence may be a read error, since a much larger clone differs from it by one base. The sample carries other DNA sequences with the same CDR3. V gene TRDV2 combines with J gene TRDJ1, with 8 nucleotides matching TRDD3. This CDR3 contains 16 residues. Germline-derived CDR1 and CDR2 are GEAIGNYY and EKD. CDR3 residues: CACDPLGGTVADKLIF. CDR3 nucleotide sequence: TGCGCCTGTGATCCACTGGGGGGTACTGTTGCCGATAAACTCATCTTT.

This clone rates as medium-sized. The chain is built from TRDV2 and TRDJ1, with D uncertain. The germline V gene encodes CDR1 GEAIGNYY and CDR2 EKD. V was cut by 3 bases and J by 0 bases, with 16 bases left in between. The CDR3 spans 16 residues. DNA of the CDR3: TGTGCCTGTGACCCCCTAAGTGACGGGGACACCGATAAACTCATCTTT. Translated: CACDPLSDGDTDKLIF.

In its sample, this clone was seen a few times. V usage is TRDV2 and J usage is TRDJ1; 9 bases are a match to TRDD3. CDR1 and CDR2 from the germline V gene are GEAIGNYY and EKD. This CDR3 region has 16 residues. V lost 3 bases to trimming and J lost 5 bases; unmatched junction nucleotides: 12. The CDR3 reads CACDVLGDPHADKLIF. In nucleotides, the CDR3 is TGTGCCTGTGACGTTCTGGGGGATCCCCACGCAGATAAACTCATCTTT.

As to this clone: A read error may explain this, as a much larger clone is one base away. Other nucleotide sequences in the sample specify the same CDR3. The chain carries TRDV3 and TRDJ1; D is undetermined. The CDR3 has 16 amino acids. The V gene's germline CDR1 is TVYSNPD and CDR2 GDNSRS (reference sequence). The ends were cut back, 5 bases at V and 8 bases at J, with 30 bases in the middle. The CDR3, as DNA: TGTGCCGCAAAAAGGTCCCCTGCCATGGGCCACGACAAACTCATCTTT. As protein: CAAKRSPAMGHDKLIF.

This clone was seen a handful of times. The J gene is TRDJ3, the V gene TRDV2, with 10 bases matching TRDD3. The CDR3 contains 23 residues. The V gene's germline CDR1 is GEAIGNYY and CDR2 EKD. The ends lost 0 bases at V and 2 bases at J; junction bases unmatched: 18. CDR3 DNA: TGTGCCTGTGACACCGGGTTTTTGGGGGATACTGGTAAGCCGACCTGGGACACCCGACAGATGTTTTTC. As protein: CACDTGFLGDTGKPTWDTRQMFF.

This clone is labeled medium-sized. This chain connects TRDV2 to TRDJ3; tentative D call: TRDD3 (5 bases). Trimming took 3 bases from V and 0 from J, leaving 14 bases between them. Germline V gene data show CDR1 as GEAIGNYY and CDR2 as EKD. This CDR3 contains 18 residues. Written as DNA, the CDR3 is TGTGCCTGTGACCCCGTTAAGGGGAGCTCCTGGGACACCCGACAGATGTTTTTC. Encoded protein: CACDPVKGSSWDTRQMFF.

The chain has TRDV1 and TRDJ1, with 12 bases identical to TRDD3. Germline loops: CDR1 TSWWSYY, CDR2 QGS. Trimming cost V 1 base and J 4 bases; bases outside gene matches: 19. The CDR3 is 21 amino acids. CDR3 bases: TGTGCTCTTGGGGAACCCTTCCTACCCCTCCTTACTGGGGGATACCTCGATAAACTCATCTTT. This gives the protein CALGEPFLPLLTGGYLDKLIF.